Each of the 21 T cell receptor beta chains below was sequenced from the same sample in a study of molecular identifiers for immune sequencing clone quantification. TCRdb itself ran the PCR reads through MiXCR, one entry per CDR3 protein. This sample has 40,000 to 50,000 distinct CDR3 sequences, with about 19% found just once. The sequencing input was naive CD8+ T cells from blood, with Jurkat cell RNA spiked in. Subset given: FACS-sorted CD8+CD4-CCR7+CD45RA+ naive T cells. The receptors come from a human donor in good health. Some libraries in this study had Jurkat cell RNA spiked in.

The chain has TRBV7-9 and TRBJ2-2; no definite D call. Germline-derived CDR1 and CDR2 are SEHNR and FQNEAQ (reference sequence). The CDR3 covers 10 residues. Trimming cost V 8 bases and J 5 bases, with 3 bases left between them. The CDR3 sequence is CASGTGELFF. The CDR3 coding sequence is TGTGCCAGCGGAACCGGGGAGCTGTTTTTT.

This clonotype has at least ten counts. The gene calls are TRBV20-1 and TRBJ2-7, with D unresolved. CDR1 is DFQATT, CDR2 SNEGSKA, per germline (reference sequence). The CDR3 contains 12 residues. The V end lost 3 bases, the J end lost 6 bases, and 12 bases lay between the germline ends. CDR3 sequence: CSASLQEAEQYF. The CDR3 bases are TGCAGTGCTAGCCTCCAAGAGGCCGAGCAGTACTTC.

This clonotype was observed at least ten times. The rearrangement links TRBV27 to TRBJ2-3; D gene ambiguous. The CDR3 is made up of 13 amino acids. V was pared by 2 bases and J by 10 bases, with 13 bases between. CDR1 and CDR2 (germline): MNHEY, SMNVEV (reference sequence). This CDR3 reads CASSLNLEYPQYF. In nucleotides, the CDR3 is TGTGCCAGCAGTTTAAACCTGGAGTACCCGCAGTATTTT.

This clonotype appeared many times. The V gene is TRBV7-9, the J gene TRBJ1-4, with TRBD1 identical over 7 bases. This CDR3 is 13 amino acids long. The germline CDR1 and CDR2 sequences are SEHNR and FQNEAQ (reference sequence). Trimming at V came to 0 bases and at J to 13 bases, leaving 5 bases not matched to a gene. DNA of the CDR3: TGTGCCAGCAGCTTAGCGCAGGGGGAAGGACTGTTTTTT. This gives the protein CASSLAQGEGLFF.

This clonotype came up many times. This CDR3 is CASSPSYFGVTDTQYF. The CDR3 nucleotides are TGTGCCAGCAGCCCCAGCTACTTTGGGGTCACAGATACGCAGTATTTT. V gene TRBV12-3 or TRBV12-4 combines with J gene TRBJ2-3; no definite D call. With 6 bases removed from V and 2 bases from J, the gap between germline ends came to 18 bases. The CDR3 consists of 16 residues.

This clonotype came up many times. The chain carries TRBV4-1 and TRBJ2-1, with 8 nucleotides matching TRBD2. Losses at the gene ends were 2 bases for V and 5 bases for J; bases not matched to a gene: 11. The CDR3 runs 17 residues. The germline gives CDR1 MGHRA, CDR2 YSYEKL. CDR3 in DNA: TGCGCCAGCAGCCAAAGCCCGGCTAGCGGGTATGACAATGAGCAGTTCTTC. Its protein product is CASSQSPASGYDNEQFF.

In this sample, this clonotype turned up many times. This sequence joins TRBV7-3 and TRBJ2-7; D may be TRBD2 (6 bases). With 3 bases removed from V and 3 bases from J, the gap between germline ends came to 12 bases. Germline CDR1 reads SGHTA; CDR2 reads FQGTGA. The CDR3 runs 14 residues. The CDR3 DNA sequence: TGTGCCAGCAGCTTCGGCGGTAGCGGCTACGAGCAGTACTTC. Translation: CASSFGGSGYEQYF.

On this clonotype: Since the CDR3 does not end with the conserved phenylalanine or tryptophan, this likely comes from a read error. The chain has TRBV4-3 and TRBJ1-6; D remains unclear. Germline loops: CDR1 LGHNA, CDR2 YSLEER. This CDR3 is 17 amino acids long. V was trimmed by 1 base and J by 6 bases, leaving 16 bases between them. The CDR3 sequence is CASSQGDARFGNSPLHL. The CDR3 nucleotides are TGCGCCAGCAGCCAAGGCGACGCGAGGTTCGGTAATTCACCCCTCCACCTT.

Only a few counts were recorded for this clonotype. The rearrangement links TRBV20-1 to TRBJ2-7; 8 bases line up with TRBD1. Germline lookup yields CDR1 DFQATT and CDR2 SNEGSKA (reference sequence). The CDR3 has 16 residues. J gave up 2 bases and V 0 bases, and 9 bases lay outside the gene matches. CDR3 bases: TGCAGTGCTAGAGACCCAAGAACAGGGGGGCCCTACGAGCAGTACTTC. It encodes CSARDPRTGGPYEQYF.

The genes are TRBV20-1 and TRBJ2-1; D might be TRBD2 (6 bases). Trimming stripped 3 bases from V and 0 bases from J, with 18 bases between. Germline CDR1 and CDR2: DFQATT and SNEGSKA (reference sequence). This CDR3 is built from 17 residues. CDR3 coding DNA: TGCAGTGCTAGGGACTACTCAACTCCAAGCTCCTACAATGAGCAGTTCTTC. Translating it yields CSARDYSTPSSYNEQFF.

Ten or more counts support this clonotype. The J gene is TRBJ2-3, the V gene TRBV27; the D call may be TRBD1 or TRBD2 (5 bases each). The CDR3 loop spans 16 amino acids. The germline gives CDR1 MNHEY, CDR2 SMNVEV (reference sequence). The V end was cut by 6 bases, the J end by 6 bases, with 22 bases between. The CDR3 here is CASRPPHSGRADTQYF. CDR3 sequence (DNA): TGTGCCAGCAGACCTCCCCATTCGGGGCGAGCCGATACGCAGTATTTT.

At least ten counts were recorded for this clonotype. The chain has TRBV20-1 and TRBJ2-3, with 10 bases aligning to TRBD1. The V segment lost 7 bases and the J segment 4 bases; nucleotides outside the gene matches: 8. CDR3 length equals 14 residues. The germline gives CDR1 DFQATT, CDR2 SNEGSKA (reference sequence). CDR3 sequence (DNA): TGCAGTGGTCCGGGACAGGGGTTTTCAGATACGCAGTATTTT. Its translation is CSGPGQGFSDTQYF.

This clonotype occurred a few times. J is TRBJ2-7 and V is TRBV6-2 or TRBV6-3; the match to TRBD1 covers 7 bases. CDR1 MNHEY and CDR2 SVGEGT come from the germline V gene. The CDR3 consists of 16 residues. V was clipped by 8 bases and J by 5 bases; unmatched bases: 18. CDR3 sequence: CASVARTRGQFDEQYF. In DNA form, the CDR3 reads TGTGCCAGCGTGGCCCGAACCAGGGGACAGTTCGACGAGCAGTACTTC.

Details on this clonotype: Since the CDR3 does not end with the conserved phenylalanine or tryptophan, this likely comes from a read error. The CDR3 DNA reads as TGTGCCAGCAGCTTAGAACAGGGTTCTCTGGTCGCGGGTGAAGCTTTCTCT. Translation: CASSLEQGSLVAGEAFS. This rearrangement joins TRBV13 to TRBJ1-1; a possible D gene is TRBD1 (6 bases). Germline V gives CDR1 PRHDT, CDR2 FYEKMQ (reference sequence). The CDR3 runs to 17 residues. Trimming shortened V by 1 base and J by 7 bases, and 22 bases separated the two germline ends.

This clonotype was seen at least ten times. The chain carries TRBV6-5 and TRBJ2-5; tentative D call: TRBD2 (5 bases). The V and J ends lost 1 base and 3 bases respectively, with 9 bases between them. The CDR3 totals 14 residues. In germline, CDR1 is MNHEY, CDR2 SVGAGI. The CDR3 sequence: CASSYWGEKETQYF. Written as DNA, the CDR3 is TGTGCCAGCAGTTACTGGGGAGAGAAAGAGACCCAGTACTTC.

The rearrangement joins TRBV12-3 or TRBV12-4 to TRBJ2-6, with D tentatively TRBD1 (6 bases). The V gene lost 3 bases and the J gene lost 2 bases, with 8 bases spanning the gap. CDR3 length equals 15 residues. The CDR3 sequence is CASSFYRAGANVLTF. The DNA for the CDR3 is TGTGCCAGCAGTTTCTACAGGGCTGGGGCCAACGTCCTGACTTTC.

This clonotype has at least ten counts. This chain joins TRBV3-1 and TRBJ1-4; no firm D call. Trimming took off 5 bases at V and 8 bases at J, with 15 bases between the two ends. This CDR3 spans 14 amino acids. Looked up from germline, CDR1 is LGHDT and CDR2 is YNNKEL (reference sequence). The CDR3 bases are TGTGCCAGCAGCAAGGACGTCAACGAAGAAAAACTGTTTTTT. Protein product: CASSKDVNEEKLFF.

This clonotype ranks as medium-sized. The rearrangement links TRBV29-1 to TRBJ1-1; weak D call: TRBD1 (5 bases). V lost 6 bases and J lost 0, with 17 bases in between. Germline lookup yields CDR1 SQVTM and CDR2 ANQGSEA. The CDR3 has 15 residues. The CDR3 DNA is TGCAGCGTATCCGGGACGGAAGATATGAACACTGAAGCTTTCTTT. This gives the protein CSVSGTEDMNTEAFF.

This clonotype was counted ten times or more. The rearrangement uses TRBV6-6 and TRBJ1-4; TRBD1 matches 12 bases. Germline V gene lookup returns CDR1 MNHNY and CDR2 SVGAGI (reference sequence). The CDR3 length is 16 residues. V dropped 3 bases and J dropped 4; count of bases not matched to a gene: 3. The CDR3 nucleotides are TGTGCCAGCAGTTATGGGACAGGGGGCCTTAATGAAAAACTGTTTTTT. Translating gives CASSYGTGGLNEKLFF.

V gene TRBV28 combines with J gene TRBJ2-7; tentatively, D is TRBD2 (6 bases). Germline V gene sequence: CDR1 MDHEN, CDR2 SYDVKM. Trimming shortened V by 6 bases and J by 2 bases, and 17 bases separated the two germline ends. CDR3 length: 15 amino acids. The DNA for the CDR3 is TGTGCCAGCAGCCTCGGGCTAGCGCCTACCTACGAGCAGTACTTC. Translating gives CASSLGLAPTYEQYF.

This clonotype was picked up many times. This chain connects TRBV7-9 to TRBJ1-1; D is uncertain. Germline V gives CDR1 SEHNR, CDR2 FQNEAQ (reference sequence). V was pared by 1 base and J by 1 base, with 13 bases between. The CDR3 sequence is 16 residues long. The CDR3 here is CASSLDLGVWNTEAFF. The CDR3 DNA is TGTGCCAGCAGCTTAGACCTCGGGGTATGGAACACTGAAGCTTTCTTT.